One sample yielded the 6 T cell receptor beta chains listed below, sequenced in a study of T-cell reconstitution after alpha-beta-depleted transplantation in children. Researchers prepared the TCRbeta library using unique molecular identifiers, the study reports. TCRdb used MiXCR to reprocess the PCR reads, holding one entry per CDR3 protein. Of some 76,000 distinct CDR3 sequences listed, approximately 10% are singletons. The sample in question was PBMCs, obtained before TCRalphabeta/CD19-depleted stem cell transplant. The receptor set was obtained from a boy younger than 18 with acute myeloid leukemia, due to receive a stem cell transplant.

This clonotype was counted ten times or more. J is TRBJ2-3 and V is TRBV27; tentative D call: TRBD2 (6 bases). Trimming left V 4 bases short and J 6 bases short, with 17 bases between. CDR3 size: 15 residues. Germline CDR1 and CDR2: MNHEY and SMNVEV (reference sequence). Here the CDR3 reads CASSYSGVPRDTQYF. CDR3 nucleotides: TGTGCCAGCAGTTATTCGGGGGTACCCCGGGATACGCAGTATTTT.

Note on this clonotype: This may stem from a read error, because a much larger clone lies one nucleotide away. The J gene is TRBJ2-1, the V gene TRBV7-3, with D unresolved. CDR1 is SGHTA, CDR2 FQGTGA, per germline. Trimming took off 2 bases at V and 4 bases at J, with 12 bases between the two ends. There are 15 residues in the CDR3. In nucleotides, the CDR3 is TGTGCCAGCAGCTTAGATTCCCAAGTTTACAATGAGCAGTTCTTC. Protein: CASSLDSQVYNEQFF.

This clonotype was counted many times. V and J are TRBV6-2 or TRBV6-3 and TRBJ2-2, with D perhaps TRBD1 (6 bases). V lost 7 bases and J 5 bases, leaving 11 bases between the germline ends. CDR1 and CDR2 (germline): MNHEY, SVGEGT. This CDR3 has 13 residues. The DNA for the CDR3 is TGTGCCAGCACTAATACAGGGACCGGGGAGCTGTTTTTT. The encoded protein is CASTNTGTGELFF.

Many counts were recorded for this clonotype. V is TRBV29-1 and J is TRBJ1-2; 7 bases fit TRBD1. Germline V gene lookup returns CDR1 SQVTM and CDR2 ANQGSEA. The CDR3 loop spans 14 amino acids. J was trimmed by 1 base and V by 6 bases; bases with no gene match: 8. The CDR3 DNA reads as TGCAGCGTCCCCCTTGGACAGGTTAACTATGGCTACACCTTC. Protein: CSVPLGQVNYGYTF.

Many counts were recorded for this clonotype. The genes are TRBV3-1 and TRBJ2-7; 9 bases match TRBD2. After removal of 0 bases from V and 0 bases from J, the junction contained 9 bases not matched to a gene. This CDR3 comprises 18 residues. Germline lookup yields CDR1 LGHDT and CDR2 YNNKEL (reference sequence). The CDR3 DNA reads as TGTGCCAGCAGCCAAGATAGAGGACTAGCGCCAGCCTCCTACGAGCAGTACTTC. It is translated as CASSQDRGLAPASYEQYF.

Ten or more counts support this clonotype. The chain carries TRBV5-6 and TRBJ2-3; D gene unclear. Germline-derived CDR1 and CDR2 are SGHDT and YYEEEE. The CDR3 consists of 15 residues. Between the trimmed V and J ends, which lost 4 bases and 4 bases, there was a span of 16 bases. The CDR3 here is CASSPSALIPDTQYF. CDR3 coding DNA: TGTGCCAGCAGCCCGAGTGCTCTTATCCCAGATACGCAGTATTTT. Full variable domain (missing parts from reference TRBV5-6 and TRBJ2-3): DAGVTQSPTHLIKTRGQQVTLRCSPKSGHDTVSWYQQALGQGPQFIFQYYEEEERQRGNFPDRFSGHQFPNYSSELNVNALLLGDSALYLCASSPSALIPDTQYFGPGTRLTVL.